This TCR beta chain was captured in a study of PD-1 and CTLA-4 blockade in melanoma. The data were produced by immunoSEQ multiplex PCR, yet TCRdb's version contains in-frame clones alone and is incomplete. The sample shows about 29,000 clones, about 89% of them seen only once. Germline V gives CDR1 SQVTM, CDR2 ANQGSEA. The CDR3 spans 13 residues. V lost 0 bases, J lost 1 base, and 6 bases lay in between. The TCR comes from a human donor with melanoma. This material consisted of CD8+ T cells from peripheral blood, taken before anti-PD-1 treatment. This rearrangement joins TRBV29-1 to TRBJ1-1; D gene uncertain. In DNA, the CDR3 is TGCAGCGTTGAAGATACAGAGAACACTGAAGCTTTCTTT. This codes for CSVEDTENTEAFF. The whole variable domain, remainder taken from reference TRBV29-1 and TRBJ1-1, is SAVISQKPSRDICQRGTSLTIQCQVDSQVTMMFWYRQQPGQSLTLIATANQGSEATYESGFVIDKFPISRPNLTFSTLTVSNMSPEDSSIYLCSVEDTENTEAFFGQGTRLTVV.